This T cell receptor (beta chain) was identified during a study of T cell responses to AZD1222 COVID-19 vaccine. TCRdb's copy holds only in-frame clones and misses some; the assay was immunoSEQ multiplex PCR. The data hold about 150,000 clones, with more than 75% observed a single time. A remark on this clone: Its antigen is not identified.

The CDR3 consists of 13 residues. The germline gives CDR1 MNHEY, CDR2 SVGAGI. The ends were cut back, 2 bases at V and 2 bases at J, with 5 bases in the middle. The study, taken as a whole, reports: Repertoire sampling occurred only after the peak T cell response. White British donors predominated, females outnumbered males, and clonal diversity was possibly underestimated. Spike-specific TCR breadth and depth went up after people got two AZD1222 doses. Recipients of AZD1222 seropositive at baseline numbered only 5 or 6.

This receptor was taken from an adult in good health. The chain employs TRBV6-5 and TRBJ2-3; D is ambiguous. Sequences were derived from peripheral blood, sampled on day 0 of AZD1222 vaccination. The CDR3 spells CASSYGPTDTQYF. The CDR3 nucleotides are TGTGCCAGCAGTTACGGTCCCACAGATACGCAGTATTTT.